The 10 T cell receptor beta chains presented below share a single source sample, sequenced in a study of CD8+ T cells in alopecia areata. RNA was extracted and reverse transcribed into cDNA as the sequencing template. Data came from immunoSEQ multiplex PCR; TCRdb stores just in-frame clones and leaves some out. The repertoire holds about 250,000 clones, approximately 60% seen once, with about 0.88% in the top ten. Indicated treatment: oral pan-JAK inhibitor, 5-10 mg twice daily. This specimen consisted of CD4+ T cells sorted from blood, obtained around week 54, from a patient treated with tofacitinib. These receptors were obtained from a human donor with alopecia areata.

J is TRBJ2-3 and V is TRBV27; 8 nucleotides agree with TRBD1. The CDR3 extends over 15 amino acids. Germline loops: CDR1 MNHEY, CDR2 SMNVEV (reference sequence). With V trimmed by 2 bases and J by 6 bases, 7 bases remained unmatched. In DNA form, the CDR3 reads TGTGCCAGCAGTTTAGGGGCAGGGGGCCACGATACGCAGTATTTT. Its protein is CASSLGAGGHDTQYF.

This clone was seen a handful of times. The chain couples TRBV7-9 to TRBJ1-5; no firm D call. Deletions cut 3 bases from V and 5 bases from J, with 5 bases between. There are 12 residues in the CDR3. Germline loops: CDR1 SEHNR, CDR2 FQNEAQ (reference sequence). The CDR3 nucleotides are TGTGCCAGCAGCTTCCCGGATCAGCCCCAGCATTTT. This sequence encodes CASSFPDQPQHF. Full variable domain (missing parts from reference TRBV7-9 and TRBJ1-5): DTGVSQNPRHKITKRGQNVTFRCDPISEHNRLYWYRQTLGQGPEFLTYFQNEAQLEKSRLLSDRFSAERPKGSFSTLEIQRTEQGDSAMYLCASSFPDQPQHFGDGTRLSIL.

The rearrangement links TRBV25-1 to TRBJ2-2, with TRBD2 as a possible D gene (6 bases). Germline-derived CDR1 and CDR2 are MGHDK and SYGVNS. V lost 4 bases to trimming and J lost 6 bases, with 9 bases between them. The CDR3 consists of 13 residues. The CDR3 DNA sequence: TGTGCCAGCAGTGGACTAGTAGCCGGGGAGCTGTTTTTT. It yields the protein CASSGLVAGELFF.

The chain combines TRBV13 with TRBJ2-7; TRBD2 might be the D (6 bases). This CDR3 has 14 residues. V lost 3 bases and J 2 bases, leaving 11 bases between the germline ends. Germline V lookup: CDR1 PRHDT, CDR2 FYEKMQ (reference sequence). Written as DNA, the CDR3 is TGTGCCAGCAGCTTCTGGGGGGACCCCTACGAGCAGTACTTC. It is translated as CASSFWGDPYEQYF.

The chain couples TRBV29-1 to TRBJ2-7; possible D gene TRBD1, 5 bases. The CDR3 sequence is 12 residues long. V shed 4 bases and J shed 3 bases, with 10 bases lying between them. Germline assignment: CDR1 SQVTM and CDR2 ANQGSEA. CDR3 region: CSVVQGNYEQYF. CDR3 bases: TGCAGCGTTGTCCAGGGCAACTACGAGCAGTACTTC.

This clone was recorded a few times. This chain joins TRBV5-6 and TRBJ2-3; tentative D call: TRBD2 (5 bases). Deletions cut 0 bases from V and 5 bases from J, with 7 bases between. CDR3 length: 13 residues. Per germline, CDR1 SGHDT and CDR2 YYEEEE. CDR3 in DNA: TGTGCCAGCAGCTTGGTACGGGGAGATACGCAGTATTTT. This translates into CASSLVRGDTQYF. The full variable domain, its missing parts supplied by reference TRBV5-6 and TRBJ2-3, is DAGVTQSPTHLIKTRGQQVTLRCSPKSGHDTVSWYQQALGQGPQFIFQYYEEEERQRGNFPDRFSGHQFPNYSSELNVNALLLGDSALYLCASSLVRGDTQYFGPGTRLTVL.

The V call is TRBV29-1, the J call TRBJ2-1; weak D call: TRBD1 (5 bases). The V and J ends lost 2 bases and 10 bases respectively, with 9 bases between them. CDR3 length equals 11 residues. Germline assignment: CDR1 SQVTM and CDR2 ANQGSEA. In DNA, the CDR3 is TGCAGCGTTGAAAGGGGCGACGAGCAGTTCTTC. This translates into CSVERGDEQFF.

V and J are TRBV18 and TRBJ2-5; tentatively, D is TRBD1 or TRBD2 (5 bases each). The CDR3 covers 14 residues. CDR1 and CDR2 from the germline V gene are KGHSH and LQKENI. V lost 6 bases to trimming and J lost 1 base, with 12 bases between them. The DNA of the CDR3 is TGTGCCAGCTCCACCACCGGGACCCAAGAGACCCAGTACTTC. Its translation is CASSTTGTQETQYF. Based on the CDR3 plus reference TRBV18 and TRBJ2-5, the full variable domain is NAGVMQNPRHLVRRRGQEARLRCSPMKGHSHVYWYRQLPEEGLKFMVYLQKENIIDESGMPKERFSAEFPKEGPSILRIQQVVRGDSAAYFCASSTTGTQETQYFGPGTRLLVL.

The CDR3 DNA is TGTGCCAGCAGCCAAGACGCTGTGCCGGGGCAGCAGTTCTTC. This sequence encodes CASSQDAVPGQQFF. The chain links TRBV4-2 to TRBJ2-1, with D perhaps being TRBD1 or TRBD2 (5 bases each). Germline V gene data show CDR1 as LGHNA and CDR2 as YNFKEQ. This CDR3 has 14 residues. Trimming took off 0 bases at V and 11 bases at J, with 14 bases between the two ends.

Of note for this clone: The same CDR3 arises from other DNA sequences in this sample as well. The rearrangement uses TRBV5-1 and TRBJ2-7, with 8 bases fitting TRBD1. The germline V gene has CDR1 SGHRS and CDR2 YFSETQ. The V segment lost 3 bases and the J segment 2 bases; nucleotides outside the gene matches: 4. This CDR3 region has 14 residues. The CDR3 DNA follows: TGCGCCAGCAGCTCCGGGACAGGCGCCTACGAGCAGTACTTC. This sequence encodes CASSSGTGAYEQYF.